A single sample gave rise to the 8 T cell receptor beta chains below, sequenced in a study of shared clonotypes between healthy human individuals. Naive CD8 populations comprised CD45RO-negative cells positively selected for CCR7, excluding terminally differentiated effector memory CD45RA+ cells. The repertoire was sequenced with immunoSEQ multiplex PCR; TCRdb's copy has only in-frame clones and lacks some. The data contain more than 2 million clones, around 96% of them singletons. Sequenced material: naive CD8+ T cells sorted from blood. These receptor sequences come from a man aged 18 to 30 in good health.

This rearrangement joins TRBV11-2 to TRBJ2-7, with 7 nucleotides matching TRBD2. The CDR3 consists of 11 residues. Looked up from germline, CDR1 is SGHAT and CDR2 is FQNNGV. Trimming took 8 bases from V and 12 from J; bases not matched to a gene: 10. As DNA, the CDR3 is TGTGCCAGCCCCTGGGGGGGAGTGGCGTACTTC. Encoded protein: CASPWGGVAYF.

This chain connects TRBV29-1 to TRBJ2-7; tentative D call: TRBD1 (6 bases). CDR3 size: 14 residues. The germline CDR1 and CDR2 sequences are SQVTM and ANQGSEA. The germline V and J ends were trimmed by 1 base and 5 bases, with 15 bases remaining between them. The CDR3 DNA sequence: TGCAGCGTTGAAGGGGCAGGGGACCTAGACGAGCAGTACTTC. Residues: CSVEGAGDLDEQYF.

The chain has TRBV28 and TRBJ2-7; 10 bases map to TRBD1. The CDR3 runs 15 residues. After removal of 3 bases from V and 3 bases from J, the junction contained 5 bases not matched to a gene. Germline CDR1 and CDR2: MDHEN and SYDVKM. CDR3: CASSFVGTGDYEQYF. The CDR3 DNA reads TGTGCCAGCAGTTTCGTCGGGACAGGGGACTACGAGCAGTACTTC.

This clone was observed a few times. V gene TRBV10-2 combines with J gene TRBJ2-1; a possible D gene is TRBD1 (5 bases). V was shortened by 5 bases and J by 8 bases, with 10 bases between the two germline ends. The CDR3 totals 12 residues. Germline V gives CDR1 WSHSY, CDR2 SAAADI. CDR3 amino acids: CASSSSGYEQFF. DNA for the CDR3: TGCGCCAGCAGTTCATCAGGGTATGAGCAGTTCTTC.

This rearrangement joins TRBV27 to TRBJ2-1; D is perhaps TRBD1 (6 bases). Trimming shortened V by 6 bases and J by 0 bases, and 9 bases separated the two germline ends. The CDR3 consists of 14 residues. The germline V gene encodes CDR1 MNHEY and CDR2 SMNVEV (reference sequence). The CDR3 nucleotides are TGTGCCAGCAGGGGGGCGAGCTCCTACAATGAGCAGTTCTTC. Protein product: CASRGASSYNEQFF.

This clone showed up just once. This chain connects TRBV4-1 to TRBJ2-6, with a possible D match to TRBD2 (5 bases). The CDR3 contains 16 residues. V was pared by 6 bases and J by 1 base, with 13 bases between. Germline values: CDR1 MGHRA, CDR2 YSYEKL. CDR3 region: CASRNGVGSGANVLTF. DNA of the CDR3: TGCGCCAGCAGGAACGGGGTGGGGTCTGGGGCCAACGTCCTGACTTTC.

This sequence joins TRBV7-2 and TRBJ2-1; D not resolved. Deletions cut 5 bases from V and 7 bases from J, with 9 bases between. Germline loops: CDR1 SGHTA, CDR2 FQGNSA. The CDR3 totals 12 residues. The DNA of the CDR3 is TGTGCCAGCAGCCCCCTAGGGAATGAGCAGTTCTTC. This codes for CASSPLGNEQFF.

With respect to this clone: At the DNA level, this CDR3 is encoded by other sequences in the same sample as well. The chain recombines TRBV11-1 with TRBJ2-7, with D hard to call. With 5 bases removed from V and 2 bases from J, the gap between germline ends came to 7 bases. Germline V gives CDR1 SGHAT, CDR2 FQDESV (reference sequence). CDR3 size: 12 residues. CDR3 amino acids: CASSLVPYEQYF. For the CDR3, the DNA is TGTGCCAGCAGCCTCGTCCCCTACGAGCAGTACTTC.